The text below deals with one T cell receptor (beta chain). Which antigen it targets is not known. Base qualities were left out, and no much larger clone turns up one base away. This sample is drawn from a study of T cell responses to AZD1222 COVID-19 vaccine listed by TCRdb under 2021. At the level of the whole study: AZD1222 recipients whose second dose came at about 4 weeks and those whose second dose came at about 12 weeks were combined into one group, since spike-specific TCR depth and breadth did not differ between the two schedules. A total of approximately 240 trial participants underwent TCR sequencing, of whom some 210 received two doses of AZD1222 and about 26 received two doses of the MenACWY control vaccine. Enrollment into the trials was organized by age into subgroups of 18-55, 56-69 and 70-plus years, and those subgroups contained around 150, 28 and 57 TCR-sequenced participants, respectively.

Study-level results and caveats: The vaccine-associated CD4 TCRs covered the entire spike protein, and the dominant responses fell in regions 160-218 and 743-854. The 56-69-year group was small, and its depth increase did not reach significance, likely because of low power. Conclusions about previously exposed vaccinees are limited, since just a handful of AZD1222 recipients were seropositive for SARS-CoV-2 at baseline. Nearly half of unique spike-specific TCRs reportedly recognized epitopes outside regions mutated in the B.1.351 and B.1.1.7 variants. After two AZD1222 doses, both the breadth and the depth of spike-specific TCRs were significantly higher than at day 0 and than in MenACWY recipients. Participants were mostly white British and included more females than males, and it was suggested by the authors that clonal diversity may have been underestimated. Because no samples from the day 14 peak response were available, repertoires could be characterized only after the peak T cell response.

The CDR3 runs 15 amino acids, cysteine and phenylalanine included. Of all the DNA, just the CDR3 is kept, 45 bases in frame from base 1. Germline trimming: 5 bases from V, 6 bases from J; junction bases outside gene matches: 7. Per the germline V gene (reference sequence), MNHEY is the CDR1 and SMNVEV is the CDR2. Sample time point, as interpreted from the label and publication: baseline before first vaccination. Samples from vaccinated people were obtained from the UK trials COV001 and COV002, which included a single-blind randomized controlled phase 2/3 trial of AZD1222 (ChAdOx1 nCoV-19) in healthy adults. For TCRbeta chain sequencing, PBMC samples were collected from trial participants at day 0 and at day 28 after the second dose. The CDR3 regions of human TCRbeta chains were analyzed by immunosequencing. The authors' analysis ran thus. Repertoire TCRs were matched against a reference library of SARS-CoV-2-specific TCRs generated with the MIRA antigen-specificity platform. Breadth meant the fraction of unique TCRs that were SARS-CoV-2-associated, whereas depth meant the fraction of total T cells that were SARS-CoV-2-associated. Each spike-specific TCR was assigned to its reactive spike region and to a CD4 or CD8 class using the MIRA data. Log10-transformed breadth and depth values were compared by one-way ANOVA with Sidak's multiple comparisons tests. Held by TCRdb, this immuneACCESS table contains in-frame sequences only and omits some clones. Under half of the omission traces to an unresolved V gene where checked; the cause of the rest is unknown. The DNA was the basis for D and trimming; V, J and clone size are from that table. A total of roughly 76,000 clones appear in this sample, 86% of them only once. About 2.4% of the sample is held by the ten biggest clonotypes.

The rearranged segments are TRBV27 and TRBJ2-1; the junction holds 10 bases that match TRBD2. The TCR comes from an adult in good health. The starting material was peripheral blood, obtained on day 0 of AZD1222 vaccination. The bases read TGTGCCAGCAGTCCGGGACTAGCGCGTTTCAATGAGCAGTTCTTC. It encodes CASSPGLARFNEQFF.